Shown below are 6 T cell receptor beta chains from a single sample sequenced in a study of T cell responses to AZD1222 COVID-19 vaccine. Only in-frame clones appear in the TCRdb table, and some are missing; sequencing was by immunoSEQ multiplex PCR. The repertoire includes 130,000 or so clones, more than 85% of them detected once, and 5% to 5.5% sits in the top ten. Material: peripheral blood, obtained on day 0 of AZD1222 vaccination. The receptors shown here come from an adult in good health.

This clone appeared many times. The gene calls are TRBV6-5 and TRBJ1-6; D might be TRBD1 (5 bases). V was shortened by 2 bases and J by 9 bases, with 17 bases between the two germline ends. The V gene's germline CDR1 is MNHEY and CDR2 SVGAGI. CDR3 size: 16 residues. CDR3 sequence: CASSYIQALEASPLHF. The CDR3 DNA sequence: TGTGCCAGCAGTTACATACAGGCCCTTGAGGCTTCACCCCTCCACTTT.

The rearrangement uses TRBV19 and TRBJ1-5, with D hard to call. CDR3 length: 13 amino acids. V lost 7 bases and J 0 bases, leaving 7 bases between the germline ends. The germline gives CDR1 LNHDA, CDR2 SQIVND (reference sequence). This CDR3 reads CASKQYSNQPQHF. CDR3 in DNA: TGTGCCAGTAAACAGTATAGCAATCAGCCCCAGCATTTT.

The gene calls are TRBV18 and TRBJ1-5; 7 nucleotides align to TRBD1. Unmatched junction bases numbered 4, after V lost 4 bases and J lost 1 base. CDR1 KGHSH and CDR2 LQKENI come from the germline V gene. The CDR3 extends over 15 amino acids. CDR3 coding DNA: TGTGCCAGCTCACGGGGACAGACAAGCAATCAGCCCCAGCATTTT. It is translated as CASSRGQTSNQPQHF.

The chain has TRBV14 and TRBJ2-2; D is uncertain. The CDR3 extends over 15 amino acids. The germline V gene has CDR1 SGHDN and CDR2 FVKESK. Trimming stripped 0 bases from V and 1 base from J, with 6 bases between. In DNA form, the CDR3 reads TGTGCCAGCAGCCAAGATGGCAAGAACACCGGGGAGCTGTTTTTT. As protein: CASSQDGKNTGELFF.

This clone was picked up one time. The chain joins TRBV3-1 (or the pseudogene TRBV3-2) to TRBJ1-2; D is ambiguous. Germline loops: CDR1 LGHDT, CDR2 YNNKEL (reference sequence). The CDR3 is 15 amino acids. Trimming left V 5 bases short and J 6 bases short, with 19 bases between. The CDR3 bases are TGTGCCAGCAGCAATCTTGCGGCCAGTCAGAATGGCTACACCTTC. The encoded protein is CASSNLAASQNGYTF.

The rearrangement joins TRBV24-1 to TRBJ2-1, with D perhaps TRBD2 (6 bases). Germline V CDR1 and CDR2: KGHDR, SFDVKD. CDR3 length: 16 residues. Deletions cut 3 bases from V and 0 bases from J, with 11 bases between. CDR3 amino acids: CATSDPQGGSYNEQFF. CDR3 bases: TGTGCCACCAGTGATCCGCAGGGAGGCTCCTACAATGAGCAGTTCTTC.